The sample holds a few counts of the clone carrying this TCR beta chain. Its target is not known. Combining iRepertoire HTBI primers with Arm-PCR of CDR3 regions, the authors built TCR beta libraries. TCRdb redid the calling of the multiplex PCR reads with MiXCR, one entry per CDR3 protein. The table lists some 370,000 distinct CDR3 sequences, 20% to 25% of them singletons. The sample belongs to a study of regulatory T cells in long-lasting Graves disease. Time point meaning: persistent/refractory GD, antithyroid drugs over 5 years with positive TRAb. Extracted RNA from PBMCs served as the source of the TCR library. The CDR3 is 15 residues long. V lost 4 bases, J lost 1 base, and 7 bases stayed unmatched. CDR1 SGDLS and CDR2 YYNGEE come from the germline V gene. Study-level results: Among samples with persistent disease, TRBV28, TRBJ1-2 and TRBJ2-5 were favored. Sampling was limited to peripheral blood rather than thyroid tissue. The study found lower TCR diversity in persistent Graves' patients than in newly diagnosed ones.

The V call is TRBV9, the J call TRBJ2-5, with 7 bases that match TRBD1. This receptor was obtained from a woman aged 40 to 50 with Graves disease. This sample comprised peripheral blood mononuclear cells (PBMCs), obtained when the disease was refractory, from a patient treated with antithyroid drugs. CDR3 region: CASSKGQPPQETQYF. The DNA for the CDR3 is TGTGCCAGCAGCAAGGGACAGCCACCCCAAGAGACCCAGTACTTC.